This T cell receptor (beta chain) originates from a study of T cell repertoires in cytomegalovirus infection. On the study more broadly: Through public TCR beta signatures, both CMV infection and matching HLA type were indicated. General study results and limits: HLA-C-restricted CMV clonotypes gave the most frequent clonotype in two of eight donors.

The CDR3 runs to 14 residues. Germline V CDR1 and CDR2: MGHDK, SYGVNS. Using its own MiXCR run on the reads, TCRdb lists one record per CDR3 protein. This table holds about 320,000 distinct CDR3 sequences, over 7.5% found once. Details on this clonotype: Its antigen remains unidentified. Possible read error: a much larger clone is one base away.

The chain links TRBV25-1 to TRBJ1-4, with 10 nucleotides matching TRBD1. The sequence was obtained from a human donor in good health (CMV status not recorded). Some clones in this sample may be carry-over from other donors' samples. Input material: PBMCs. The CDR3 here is CASSEGQGNEKPFF. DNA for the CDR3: TGTGCCAGCAGTGAGGGACAGGGGAATGAAAAACCGTTTTTT.